This passage covers 27 T cell receptor beta chains from one sample sequenced in a study of blood T cell repertoires in COVID-19 (dated by TCRdb to about 2020). The library was generated by the immunoSEQ multiplex PCR assay. TCRdb retrieved this table from immuneACCESS and kept in-frame rearrangements only. Not all clones are present; in checked studies, unresolved V genes account for under half, and no reason is known for the remainder. The sample records 120,000 or so clones, around 87% of which are singletons. The biggest ten clones account for 7.6% of the sample. The sequencing sample was made of peripheral blood. The receptors shown here come from a man aged 50-60 years with acute or convalescent COVID-19.

The V call is TRBV7-2, the J call TRBJ1-4; D is undetermined. This CDR3 region has 16 residues. Trimming took 5 bases from V and 0 from J, leaving 13 bases between them. Germline loops: CDR1 SGHTA, CDR2 FQGNSA. CDR3 DNA sequence: TGTGCCAGCAGCGCCTACAGTACAGCAACTAATGAAAAACTGTTTTTT. This encodes CASSAYSTATNEKLFF.

The chain links TRBV7-6 to TRBJ2-7, with 7 bases fitting TRBD1. This CDR3 spans 13 amino acids. Unmatched junction bases numbered 4, after V lost 1 base and J lost 7 bases. Germline V gives CDR1 SGHVS, CDR2 FNYEAQ. CDR3 sequence: CASSLVPRGEQYF. CDR3 nucleotides: TGTGCCAGCAGCTTAGTTCCCAGGGGGGAGCAGTACTTC.

This chain links TRBV6-5 with TRBJ1-2, with D maybe TRBD1 (6 bases). Deletions cut 4 bases from V and 8 bases from J, with 14 bases between. This CDR3 has 13 residues. In germline, CDR1 is MNHEY, CDR2 SVGAGI. CDR3 bases: TGTGCCAGCAGTTCCACAGGGAAAGGGGGCTACACCTTC. It yields the protein CASSSTGKGGYTF.

The gene calls are TRBV5-1 and TRBJ2-1; TRBD2 agrees at 10 bases. Trimming at V came to 4 bases and at J to 1 base, leaving 17 bases not matched to a gene. CDR3 length: 20 residues. Germline CDR1 SGHRS, CDR2 YFSETQ. The CDR3 DNA reads as TGCGCCAGCAGCCCACGCTCCCTAGCGGGAGAATCCAGATCCTACAATGAGCAGTTCTTC. This gives the protein CASSPRSLAGESRSYNEQFF.

This chain joins TRBV14 and TRBJ2-7; D is uncertain. Trimming left V 1 base short and J 3 bases short, with 13 bases between. This CDR3 has 15 residues. The germline V gene has CDR1 SGHDN and CDR2 FVKESK. The chain's CDR3 is CASSQGDGGHYEQYF. The CDR3 DNA reads as TGTGCCAGCAGCCAAGGTGACGGCGGCCACTACGAGCAGTACTTC.

This rearrangement joins TRBV19 to TRBJ2-1; unclear D gene. The CDR3 consists of 14 residues. Per the germline V gene, CDR1 is LNHDA and CDR2 is SQIVND (reference sequence). Trimming shortened V by 3 bases and J by 7 bases, and 13 bases separated the two germline ends. CDR3 sequence: CASSISLPSNEQFF. CDR3 in DNA: TGTGCCAGTAGTATTAGTCTGCCGAGTAATGAGCAGTTCTTC.

The table lists this clone with a few counts. This chain uses TRBV6-1 with TRBJ2-1, with 12 bases aligning to TRBD2. V gave up 3 bases and J gave up 0 bases; unmatched junction bases: 12. There are 20 residues in the CDR3. Germline-derived CDR1 and CDR2 are MNHNS and SASEGT. The CDR3: CASSDPLAGGPSSSYNEQFF. The CDR3 DNA reads as TGTGCCAGCAGTGACCCCCTAGCGGGAGGGCCCTCCAGCTCCTACAATGAGCAGTTCTTC.

The chain links TRBV11-3 to TRBJ1-1; D remains ambiguous. Germline V CDR1 and CDR2: SGHNT, YENEEA. The germline V and J ends were trimmed by 1 base and 11 bases, with 14 bases remaining between them. The CDR3 loop spans 13 amino acids. CDR3 DNA sequence: TGTGCCAGCAGCTTAGGCCCATCCTATGATGCTTTCTTT. Residues: CASSLGPSYDAFF.

In DNA, the CDR3 is TGTGCCAGCAGCTTAGGCGGGCGTAGCCTGACTTTC. This encodes CASSLGGRSLTF. V is TRBV7-9 and J is TRBJ2-6, with D maybe TRBD2 (5 bases). This CDR3 comprises 12 residues. The V gene's germline CDR1 is SEHNR and CDR2 FQNEAQ (reference sequence). The V end lost 1 base, the J end lost 15 bases, and 10 bases lay between the germline ends.

The chain recombines TRBV7-9 with TRBJ1-4; D remains ambiguous. The CDR3 consists of 16 residues. The germline CDR1 and CDR2 sequences are SEHNR and FQNEAQ (reference sequence). The V end was cut by 2 bases, the J end by 5 bases, with 15 bases between. CDR3: CASSLRLGSANEKLFF. CDR3 bases: TGTGCCAGCAGCTTACGATTAGGTTCAGCGAATGAAAAACTGTTTTTT. The complete variable domain, with remaining parts taken from reference TRBV7-9 and TRBJ1-4, reads DTGVSQNPRHKITKRGQNVTFRCDPISEHNRLYWYRQTLGQGPEFLTYFQNEAQLEKSRLLSDRFSAERPKGSFSTLEIQRTEQGDSAMYLCASSLRLGSANEKLFFGSGTQLSVL.

This clone was seen once. J is TRBJ2-3 and V is TRBV18; TRBD1 matches at 9 bases. The germline V gene has CDR1 KGHSH and CDR2 LQKENI. With V trimmed by 3 bases and J by 4 bases, 5 bases remained unmatched. The CDR3 length is 15 residues. CDR3 bases: TGTGCCAGCTCACCGGTGGGACAGGGTTCAGATACGCAGTATTTT. This translates into CASSPVGQGSDTQYF.

DNA for the CDR3: TGTGCCAGCAGTTTATCTCAGCGGCTATACGGAGAGACCCAGTACTTC. Amino acids: CASSLSQRLYGETQYF. The chain is built from TRBV27 and TRBJ2-5, with D perhaps TRBD2 (5 bases). The CDR3 length is 16 residues. Trimming left V 0 bases short and J 4 bases short, with 15 bases between. Germline loops: CDR1 MNHEY, CDR2 SMNVEV (reference sequence).

The rearrangement uses TRBV18 and TRBJ2-2, with D perhaps TRBD2 (6 bases). Germline V gene data show CDR1 as KGHSH and CDR2 as LQKENI. The CDR3 covers 16 residues. V lost 4 bases and J 2 bases, leaving 14 bases between the germline ends. CDR3 in amino acids: CASSQTTGLNTGELFF. The CDR3 bases are TGTGCCAGCTCACAAACGACGGGACTTAACACCGGGGAGCTGTTTTTT.

The table lists this clone with a count of one. The chain has TRBV3-1 (or the pseudogene TRBV3-2) and TRBJ2-1; 10 bases are shared with TRBD1. Unmatched junction bases numbered 4, after V lost 3 bases and J lost 8 bases. This CDR3 spans 14 amino acids. The germline CDR1 and CDR2 sequences are LGHDT and YNNKEL (reference sequence). The DNA of the CDR3 is TGTGCCAGCAGCCACCGCGGGACAGGGGATGAGCAGTTCTTC. Translating it yields CASSHRGTGDEQFF.

The V and J genes are TRBV7-9 and TRBJ2-5; TRBD1 matches at 8 bases. This CDR3 spans 15 amino acids. The V gene's germline CDR1 is SEHNR and CDR2 FQNEAQ (reference sequence). J was trimmed by 1 base and V by 5 bases; bases with no gene match: 6. The CDR3 nucleotides are TGTGCCAGCAGCCTTGGGGACAGGAGCCAAGAGACCCAGTACTTC. Translating it yields CASSLGDRSQETQYF. Combining the CDR3 with reference TRBV7-9 and TRBJ2-5 gives the whole variable domain DTGVSQNPRHKITKRGQNVTFRCDPISEHNRLYWYRQTLGQGPEFLTYFQNEAQLEKSRLLSDRFSAERPKGSFSTLEIQRTEQGDSAMYLCASSLGDRSQETQYFGPGTRLLVL.

The chain couples TRBV5-1 to TRBJ2-1, with 9 bases fitting TRBD2. CDR3 length equals 17 residues. Looked up from germline, CDR1 is SGHRS and CDR2 is YFSETQ. Unmatched junction bases numbered 11, after V lost 6 bases and J lost 1 base. The CDR3: CASTDPASGASYNEQFF. CDR3 sequence (DNA): TGCGCCAGCACCGACCCAGCTAGCGGGGCATCCTACAATGAGCAGTTCTTC.

This clone was counted a single time. The chain combines TRBV11-2 with TRBJ2-3, with TRBD1 matching over 8 bases. V dropped 0 bases and J dropped 10; count of bases not matched to a gene: 9. Germline values: CDR1 SGHAT, CDR2 FQNNGV. CDR3 size: 15 residues. CDR3 loop: CASSLEPGGRQPQYF. CDR3 coding DNA: TGTGCCAGCAGCTTAGAACCAGGGGGCAGACAGCCGCAGTATTTT.

CDR3 in amino acids: CASLTGGNTEAFF. CDR3 nucleotide sequence: TGTGCCAGTTTGACAGGGGGAAACACTGAAGCTTTCTTT. This chain connects TRBV19 to TRBJ1-1; 9 bases align to TRBD1. This CDR3 region has 13 residues. CDR1 and CDR2 from the germline V gene are LNHDA and SQIVND (reference sequence). J lost 2 bases, V lost 8 bases, and 3 bases had no gene match.

The chain couples TRBV6-5 to TRBJ1-2, with 9 bases aligning to TRBD1. CDR3 length: 15 amino acids. Germline-derived CDR1 and CDR2 are MNHEY and SVGAGI. Trimming at V came to 6 bases and at J to 2 bases, leaving 7 bases not matched to a gene. The CDR3 DNA is TGTGCCAGCAGACAGGGGGCCTCGGGGAACTATGGCTACACCTTC. Translated, it gives CASRQGASGNYGYTF.

The chain has TRBV6-4 and TRBJ2-1; 15 positions agree with TRBD2. Germline-derived CDR1 and CDR2 are MRHNA and SNTAGT. V gave up 3 bases and J gave up 12 bases; unmatched junction bases: 12. The CDR3 loop spans 17 amino acids. The CDR3: CASSELGLAGGNRRQFF. The CDR3 bases are TGTGCCAGCAGTGAACTAGGACTAGCGGGAGGGAATCGGAGGCAGTTCTTC.

Notes on this clone: Other DNA sequences in the sample encode the same CDR3. The chain carries TRBV6-5 and TRBJ2-7; a possible D gene is TRBD1 (6 bases). The CDR3 consists of 14 residues. Per the germline V gene, CDR1 is MNHEY and CDR2 is SVGAGI. Trimming stripped 0 bases from V and 2 bases from J, with 8 bases between. Written as DNA, the CDR3 is TGTGCCAGCAGTTACTCTGGGGGCCCCTACGAGCAGTACTTC. This codes for CASSYSGGPYEQYF.

The rearrangement links TRBV5-1 to TRBJ2-5, with D maybe TRBD2 (5 bases). V dropped 2 bases and J dropped 1 base, with 6 bases sitting between them. Germline CDR1 is SGHRS and CDR2 is YFSETQ. This CDR3 has 13 amino acids. The chain's CDR3 is CASSLRGQETQYF. The CDR3, as DNA: TGCGCCAGCAGCTTACGGGGCCAAGAGACCCAGTACTTC.

The V and J genes are TRBV19 and TRBJ2-2, with 7 bases identical to TRBD1. Trimming at V came to 6 bases and at J to 4 bases, leaving 5 bases not matched to a gene. Germline CDR1 LNHDA, CDR2 SQIVND (reference sequence). This CDR3 has 14 residues. This chain's CDR3 is CASREDRLTGELFF. In DNA, the CDR3 is TGTGCCAGTAGGGAGGACAGGCTCACCGGGGAGCTGTTTTTT.

The CDR3 DNA follows: TGTGCCAGCAGCCCGCGGACAGGTGGGGACACTGAAGCTTTCTTT. Its translation: CASSPRTGGDTEAFF. This sequence joins TRBV4-2 and TRBJ1-1, with 7 bases aligning to TRBD1. Germline V gene data show CDR1 as LGHNA and CDR2 as YNFKEQ. V lost 4 bases and J lost 3; bases outside the gene matches: 8. This CDR3 is built from 15 residues.

Concerning this clone itself: A junction boundary mismatches the germline segment, possibly from a read error. The chain uses TRBV5-5 and TRBJ2-7; 10 nucleotides align to TRBD2. The CDR3 contains 17 residues. CDR1 and CDR2 (germline): SGHKS, YYEKEE (reference sequence). The DNA for the CDR3 is TGTGCCAGCAGCTTGTGGCTAGCGGGAGTCGCCTCCGACGAGCAGTACTTC. It specifies CASSLWLAGVASDEQYF.

This chain links TRBV5-6 with TRBJ2-1; weak D call: TRBD1 (5 bases). Per the germline V gene, CDR1 is SGHDT and CDR2 is YYEEEE. V lost 4 bases, J lost 8 bases, and 22 bases lay in between. This CDR3 has 16 amino acids. The CDR3 DNA follows: TGTGCCAGCAGCGCCCCGAGATCTGGGGCGACCTATGAGCAGTTCTTC. Its translation is CASSAPRSGATYEQFF.

This clone was seen more than once but under ten times. The genes are TRBV2 and TRBJ2-1; 9 nucleotides match TRBD2. J lost 7 bases, V lost 8 bases, and 12 bases had no gene match. The CDR3 totals 15 residues. Per the germline V gene, CDR1 is SNHLY and CDR2 is FYNNEI. The CDR3 loop is CASPPGGRAGNEQFF. CDR3 sequence (DNA): TGTGCCAGCCCCCCTGGCGGGAGGGCCGGGAATGAGCAGTTCTTC.